This TCR beta chain emerged from a study of PD-1 blockade in classical Hodgkin lymphoma. The time point here: cycle 4 day 1 (C4D1), after less than 7 weeks of nivolumab. Each and every patient relapsed after autologous stem cell transplantation, and patients got differing brentuximab vedotin exposure. General study results and limits: Still unresolved is the cause of the repertoire differences, which may be disease activity or prior therapy. Baseline diversity was lower in partial responders and progressors than complete responders. Relapsed/refractory patients reportedly had lower baseline diversity than newly diagnosed patients. Individuals initiating nivolumab under 1 year after ASCT were excluded.

Notes on this clone: Its antigen is still unknown.

Between the trimmed V and J ends, which lost 7 bases and 5 bases, there was a span of 15 bases. The CDR3 is 14 amino acids. In germline, CDR1 is SGHRS, CDR2 YFSETQ. Method: immunoSEQ multiplex PCR; TCRdb's copy keeps in-frame clones and lacks some. The repertoire has more than 90,000 clones, around 80% of them found once; the top ten carry approximately 9%. The source was peripheral blood mononuclear cells (PBMCs), collected before the fourth cycle of nivolumab. The chain uses TRBV5-1 and TRBJ2-2; TRBD2 might be the D (5 bases). The receptor's source is a human donor with classical Hodgkin lymphoma. This CDR3 reads CASQFRGGTGELFF. The CDR3 nucleotides read TGCGCCAGCCAGTTCCGAGGCGGGACCGGGGAGCTGTTTTTT.